This passage covers 5 T cell receptor beta chains from one sample sequenced in a study of CD8 T cells in Susac syndrome. RNA amounts of 0.5 to 1 ug underwent reverse transcription with random hexamers. TCRdb fed the immunoSEQ multiplex PCR reads into MiXCR, producing one record per CDR3 protein. The sample comprises approximately 300,000 distinct CDR3 sequences, roughly 90% of which are singletons, and roughly 0.17% rests with the top ten. Sequenced sample: CD8+ T cells from PBMCs. The receptors shown here come from a human donor with multiple sclerosis.

The chain has TRBV5-4 and TRBJ2-3; D tentatively fits TRBD1 or TRBD2 (6 bases each). The CDR3 totals 15 residues. CDR1 is SGHNT, CDR2 YYREEE, per germline (reference sequence). V lost 0 bases, J lost 3 bases, and 11 bases lay in between. The CDR3 DNA sequence: TGTGCCAGCAGCTTGGAGGGGGGCATGACAGATACGCAGTATTTT. The encoded protein is CASSLEGGMTDTQYF.

The V call is TRBV28, the J call TRBJ2-1; D is perhaps TRBD1 or TRBD2 (7 bases each). The germline gives CDR1 MDHEN, CDR2 SYDVKM. Trimming left V 3 bases short and J 11 bases short, with 11 bases between. The CDR3 extends over 12 amino acids. The CDR3 loop reads CASSFQGGQQFF. CDR3 sequence (DNA): TGTGCCAGCAGTTTCCAGGGGGGGCAGCAGTTCTTC.

The chain uses TRBV27 and TRBJ2-7; TRBD1 matches 7 bases. Looked up from germline, CDR1 is MNHEY and CDR2 is SMNVEV (reference sequence). The CDR3 loop spans 13 amino acids. The J segment lost 2 bases and the V segment lost 6 bases, leaving 4 bases of the junction unmatched. CDR3 nucleotide sequence: TGTGCCAGCAGGGGACAGTTAACCTACGAGCAGTACTTC. It encodes CASRGQLTYEQYF.

This clonotype was detected only a few times. The chain has TRBV4-3 and TRBJ2-7; perhaps TRBD2 as D (6 bases). This CDR3 has 16 residues. Trimming left V 0 bases short and J 2 bases short, with 14 bases between. From germline, CDR1 is LGHNA and CDR2 YSLEER. CDR3 amino acids: CASSQDRGTGAYEQYF. For the CDR3, the DNA is TGCGCCAGCAGCCAAGATCGGGGGACGGGGGCCTACGAGCAGTACTTC.

The chain has TRBV4-1 and TRBJ2-3, with D perhaps assigned TRBD1 or TRBD2 (5 bases each). The germline V gene encodes CDR1 MGHRA and CDR2 YSYEKL. The CDR3 totals 18 residues. The germline V and J ends were trimmed by 4 bases and 2 bases, with 22 bases remaining between them. The CDR3 sequence is CASSLSTLGPLNTDTQYF. The CDR3 DNA is TGCGCCAGCAGCCTCTCCACTCTGGGACCGTTAAACACAGATACGCAGTATTTT.